The 9 T cell receptor beta chains listed next were all sequenced from one sample in a study of shared clonotypes between healthy human individuals. Clones were read by immunoSEQ multiplex PCR, and TCRdb kept only the in-frame ones, dropping some. In the table there are hundreds of thousands of clones, around four fifths of which are singletons. The sample comprised memory CD4+ T cells sorted from blood. The subset: CD45RA-negative fraction. Source of these receptors: a woman aged 25 to 39 in good health.

This rearrangement joins TRBV27 to TRBJ1-2, with D maybe TRBD1 (6 bases). Trimming took 4 bases from V and 1 from J, leaving 7 bases between them. This CDR3 spans 13 amino acids. Germline assignment: CDR1 MNHEY and CDR2 SMNVEV (reference sequence). CDR3 protein: CASSYRDNYGYTF. CDR3 DNA sequence: TGTGCCAGCAGTTACAGGGATAACTATGGCTACACCTTC.

V and J are TRBV19 and TRBJ2-2; no clear D gene. CDR1 is LNHDA and CDR2 is SQIVND in the germline V gene (reference sequence). Between the trimmed V and J ends, which lost 1 base and 5 bases, there was a span of 11 bases. CDR3 length: 15 amino acids. Written as DNA, the CDR3 is TGTGCCAGTAGTATAGGAGCACACCTTACCGGGGAGCTGTTTTTT. Residues: CASSIGAHLTGELFF.

The chain is built from TRBV30 and TRBJ1-1; the D is unclear. In germline, CDR1 is GTSNPN, CDR2 SVGIG (reference sequence). The CDR3 covers 11 residues. V shed 0 bases and J shed 11 bases, with 10 bases lying between them. The CDR3 is CAWSVPGVAFF. Written as DNA, the CDR3 is TGTGCCTGGAGTGTTCCCGGCGTCGCTTTCTTT. The full variable domain, in which reference TRBV30 and TRBJ1-1 provide the parts outside the CDR3, is SQTIHQWPATLVQPVGSPLSLECTVEGTSNPNLYWYRQAAGRGLQLLFYSVGIGQISSEVPQNLSASRPQDRQFILSSKKLLLSDSGFYLCAWSVPGVAFFGQGTRLTVV.

J is TRBJ1-1 and V is TRBV6-5; TRBD1 is a possible D gene (5 bases). Germline-derived CDR1 and CDR2 are MNHEY and SVGAGI. The V end was cut by 6 bases, the J end by 7 bases, with 18 bases between. There are 14 residues in the CDR3. The CDR3, as DNA: TGTGCCAGCAGCCGGGGCCCGGGTTTCAGTGAAGCTTTCTTT. It specifies CASSRGPGFSEAFF.

The chain employs TRBV7-6 and TRBJ1-6, with 10 bases that match TRBD1. Trimming removed 6 bases from V and 8 bases from J; junction bases left unmatched: 4. The CDR3 runs to 14 residues. Germline V gives CDR1 SGHVS, CDR2 FNYEAQ. As DNA, the CDR3 is TGTGCCAGCAGACGAGGACAGGGGGATTCACCCCTCCACTTT. Translated, it gives CASRRGQGDSPLHF.

The rearrangement joins TRBV19 to TRBJ1-2; D unclear. The CDR3 is 13 residues long. Deletions cut 6 bases from V and 5 bases from J, with 13 bases between. Germline values: CDR1 LNHDA, CDR2 SQIVND (reference sequence). The CDR3 DNA reads as TGTGCCAGTAGAACGGGCCCGCTTTATGGCTACACCTTC. Translation: CASRTGPLYGYTF.

CDR3 DNA sequence: TGTGCCAGTGCGACTACAAATACTGGGGCAGATACGCAGTATTTT. Translating gives CASATTNTGADTQYF. This sequence joins TRBV19 and TRBJ2-3, with D maybe TRBD2 (5 bases). The germline V and J ends were trimmed by 8 bases and 4 bases, with 19 bases remaining between them. The CDR3 spans 15 residues. Germline-derived CDR1 and CDR2 are LNHDA and SQIVND (reference sequence). The variable domain in full, with the rest retrieved from reference TRBV19 and TRBJ2-3, is DGGITQSPKYLFRKEGQNVTLSCEQNLNHDAMYWYRQDPGQGLRLIYYSQIVNDFQKGDIAEGYSVSREKKESFPLTVTSAQKNPTAFYLCASATTNTGADTQYFGPGTRLTVL.

V is TRBV7-2 and J is TRBJ1-4; unclear D gene. Germline CDR1 is SGHTA and CDR2 is FQGNSA. The CDR3 consists of 14 residues. Trimming took 1 base from V and 7 from J, leaving 10 bases between them. The CDR3: CASSLGGRIEKLFF. The CDR3 DNA sequence: TGTGCCAGCAGCTTAGGGGGTAGGATTGAAAAACTGTTTTTT.

This clone has only a few counts. The chain employs TRBV7-9 and TRBJ2-2; D may match TRBD1 or TRBD2 (5 bases each). With 10 bases removed from V and 0 bases from J, the gap between germline ends came to 15 bases. Germline V gene lookup returns CDR1 SEHNR and CDR2 FQNEAQ (reference sequence). This CDR3 is 15 amino acids long. CDR3 DNA sequence: TGTGCCATCCTCGAGGTGGGACCGAACACCGGGGAGCTGTTTTTT. As protein: CAILEVGPNTGELFF.